This entry describes one TCR beta chain. The data derive from a study of blood T cell repertoires in COVID-19. In the study overall: COVID-19 samples from acute and convalescent phases originated in the United States, Italy and Spain. T cells, B-cell-depleted T cells, or PBMCs provided the cDNA or gDNA that served as material.

Study processing details: Researchers report that nucleated cell counts were estimated from reference gene primer amplification. Clones were read by immunoSEQ multiplex PCR, and TCRdb kept only the in-frame ones, dropping some. D and trimming come from the DNA, and the V and J calls and clone size come from that table. The sample lists approximately 110,000 clones, roughly 84% seen once, with around 8.5% in the top ten. The CDR3 runs 14 residues. CDR1 is SGHNT and CDR2 is YYREEE in the germline V gene (reference sequence). Unmatched junction bases numbered 14, after V lost 9 bases and J lost 5 bases.

Specimen: peripheral blood. The V gene is TRBV5-4, the J gene TRBJ2-7, with TRBD1 matching 7 bases. The clonotype was recovered from a woman in her forties with acute or convalescent COVID-19. The CDR3, as DNA: TGTGCCACCCGACATCAGACAGGGTCCCACGAGCAGTACTTC. Translated: CATRHQTGSHEQYF.